These T cell receptor beta chains were read from a single sample in a study of T cell responses to AZD1222 COVID-19 vaccine. Here immunoSEQ multiplex PCR was the method, and the copy in TCRdb shows in-frame clones only, minus some. The sample lists fewer than 90,000 clones; about 88% were seen once. The sequencing used peripheral blood, collected 28 days after the second AZD1222 dose. Receptors originate from an adult who received the AZD1222 COVID-19 vaccine. CDR3s include the opening cysteine and the closing phenylalanine or tryptophan. D genes are given only for firm matches. Size is omitted from some rows. Given values are once, few, many or a class for expanded clones.

clone_size	v_call	d_call	j_call	cdr3_aa	cdr3_nt
-	TRBV7-6	TRBD2	TRBJ2-7	CASSLLAAEQYF	TGTGCCAGCAGCCTACTAGCGGCCGAGCAGTACTTC
-	TRBV4-1	-	TRBJ1-4	CASSQVERDANEKLFF	TGCGCCAGCAGCCAAGTTGAAAGGGACGCTAATGAAAAACTGTTTTTT
-	TRBV6-6	-	TRBJ2-5	CASSYLGGGQETQYF	TGTGCCAGCAGTTACCTGGGGGGCGGGCAAGAGACCCAGTACTTC
-	TRBV6-1	-	TRBJ1-1	CASSEDQGSYTEAFF	TGTGCCAGCAGTGAAGACCAGGGCTCCTACACTGAAGCTTTCTTT
-	TRBV12-5	-	TRBJ2-1	CASGFVGGSRQFF	TGTGCTAGTGGTTTCGTCGGAGGTAGTAGGCAGTTCTTC
-	TRBV6-5	-	TRBJ2-1	CASCRDTDYNEQFF	TGTGCCAGCTGTAGGGACACTGACTACAATGAGCAGTTCTTC
-	TRBV6-2/TRBV6-3	-	TRBJ1-1	CASSYYRFSGARATEAFF	TGTGCCAGCAGTTACTATCGTTTCTCGGGGGCTCGGGCAACTGAAGCTTTCTTT
once	TRBV19	-	TRBJ2-7	CASSMAGRNYEQYF	TGTGCCAGTAGTATGGCAGGGAGGAACTACGAGCAGTACTTC
-	TRBV6-5	-	TRBJ1-1	CASIRTAVGIEAFF	TGTGCCAGCATTCGGACAGCCGTAGGTATTGAAGCTTTCTTT
-	TRBV7-3	TRBD1	TRBJ2-7	CASSLMVGQNYEQYF	TGTGCCAGCAGCTTAATGGTGGGACAGAACTACGAGCAGTACTTC
-	TRBV11-2	-	TRBJ2-7	CASSLVSAQRNYEQYF	TGTGCCAGCAGCTTAGTCTCGGCTCAGAGGAACTACGAGCAGTACTTC
-	TRBV6-5	TRBD1	TRBJ1-2	CASSYDRGSGYTF	TGTGCCAGCAGTTACGACAGGGGAAGCGGCTACACCTTC
once	TRBV2	TRBD1	TRBJ1-6	CASSPGGEVNSPLHF	TGTGCCAGCAGTCCAGGGGGTGAGGTTAATTCACCCCTCCACTTT
-	TRBV27	TRBD2	TRBJ2-1	CASSLSAHPLAGGPYNEQFF	TGTGCCAGCAGTTTATCGGCCCACCCTCTAGCGGGAGGGCCCTACAATGAGCAGTTCTTC
-	TRBV6-5	TRBD1	TRBJ1-4	CASSSGQGWRKLFF	TGTGCCAGCAGTTCGGGACAGGGCTGGAGAAAACTGTTTTTT
-	TRBV6-1	TRBD1	TRBJ2-7	CASSEFPGQPHYEQYF	TGTGCCAGCAGTGAATTTCCGGGACAGCCCCACTACGAGCAGTACTTC
-	TRBV30	TRBD1	TRBJ1-1	CAWIGGRQGYTEAFF	TGTGCCTGGATTGGAGGCCGACAGGGTTACACTGAAGCTTTCTTT
-	TRBV4-1	-	TRBJ2-1	CASSPSTEASYNEQFF	TGCGCCAGCAGCCCATCGACAGAGGCCTCCTACAATGAGCAGTTCTTC
-	TRBV28	TRBD1	TRBJ1-1	CASSPRDSLNTEAFF	TGTGCCAGCAGTCCTCGGGACAGCTTAAACACTGAAGCTTTCTTT
-	TRBV6-6	TRBD1	TRBJ2-7	CASRFPGQGVYEQYF	TGTGCCAGCAGATTCCCGGGACAGGGCGTCTACGAGCAGTACTTC
-	TRBV5-1	TRBD2	TRBJ2-5	CASSLGGGIETQYF	TGCGCCAGCAGCTTGGGCGGGGGGATAGAGACCCAGTACTTC
-	TRBV7-2	-	TRBJ2-3	CASSFGTRSDTQYF	TGTGCCAGCAGCTTTGGGACTCGATCAGATACGCAGTATTTT
-	TRBV4-1	TRBD2	TRBJ2-2	CASSQTSGSGTGELFF	TGCGCCAGCAGCCAAACTAGCGGGAGCGGCACCGGGGAGCTGTTTTTT
-	TRBV19	-	TRBJ1-5	CASSSRRRGNQPQHF	TGTGCCAGTAGTTCTAGACGGAGGGGCAATCAGCCCCAGCATTTT
-	TRBV29-1	TRBD2	TRBJ2-7	CSVEPPGGLLEEQYF	TGCAGCGTTGAACCTCCGGGGGGACTCCTTGAGGAGCAGTACTTC
once	TRBV2	TRBD2	TRBJ2-2	CASHPGLAGGELFF	TGTGCCAGCCATCCTGGACTAGCGGGGGGGGAGCTGTTTTTT
-	TRBV30	TRBD1	TRBJ1-1	CAWRLPGTGGTEAFF	TGTGCCTGGAGGCTACCCGGGACAGGGGGCACTGAAGCTTTCTTT
-	TRBV5-8	TRBD1	TRBJ1-1	CASSMGQGVRGTEWAFF	TGTGCCAGCAGCATGGGACAGGGTGTACGAGGGACCGAATGGGCTTTCTTT
-	TRBV19	-	TRBJ1-1	CASSMGGRTPEAFF	TGTGCCAGTAGTATGGGTGGGAGGACCCCGGAAGCTTTCTTT
-	TRBV5-1	TRBD1	TRBJ1-2	CASSLERGPYGYTF	TGCGCCAGCAGCTTGGAGAGGGGGCCCTATGGCTACACCTTC
-	TRBV7-2	-	TRBJ1-6	CASSLGLGWKSPLHF	TGTGCCAGCAGCTTAGGGCTGGGTTGGAAATCACCCCTCCACTTT
-	TRBV9	-	TRBJ1-2	CASSVEDSLGYTF	TGTGCCAGCAGCGTAGAGGACAGTCTGGGCTACACCTTC
-	TRBV5-5	TRBD2	TRBJ2-2	CASSLAPSGRAVDGELFF	TGTGCCAGCAGCTTGGCCCCTAGCGGGAGGGCCGTAGACGGGGAGCTGTTTTTT
-	TRBV30	TRBD1	TRBJ1-2	CAWGRQGHYGYTF	TGTGCCTGGGGGAGACAGGGGCACTATGGCTACACCTTC
-	TRBV4-1	-	TRBJ1-1	CASSQRTQGFVNTEAFF	TGCGCCAGCAGCCAAAGGACACAGGGTTTTGTGAACACTGAAGCTTTCTTT
-	TRBV11-2	TRBD2	TRBJ2-2	CASSSRLAGYPGELFF	TGTGCCAGCAGCTCCCGACTAGCGGGATATCCCGGGGAGCTGTTTTTT
few	TRBV24-1	-	TRBJ1-2	CATSDFTNNYGYTF	TGTGCCACCAGTGATTTCACTAACAACTATGGCTACACCTTC
-	TRBV11-2	-	TRBJ1-2	CASAIRPGGGDGYTF	TGTGCCAGCGCCATTCGACCCGGGGGGGGCGATGGCTACACCTTC
-	TRBV4-1	-	TRBJ1-1	CASSLMGMNTEAFF	TGCGCCAGCAGCCTAATGGGTATGAACACTGAAGCTTTCTTT
-	TRBV7-3	-	TRBJ2-2	CASSSVHRAGELFF	TGTGCCAGCAGCTCGGTTCACAGGGCCGGGGAGCTGTTTTTT
-	TRBV6-5	-	TRBJ1-4	CAIRGSDEKLFF	TGTGCCATCCGGGGATCGGATGAAAAACTGTTTTTT
-	TRBV6-2/TRBV6-3	-	TRBJ2-5	CASSYVGSISETQYF	TGTGCCAGCAGTTACGTGGGGTCGATTTCGGAGACCCAGTACTTC
once	TRBV5-1	TRBD1	TRBJ1-1	CASSQDRVGTEAFF	TGCGCCAGCAGCCAGGACAGGGTGGGCACTGAAGCTTTCTTT
-	TRBV28	TRBD1	TRBJ1-6	CASRLDRGNSPLHF	TGTGCCAGCAGACTGGACAGGGGAAATTCACCCCTCCACTTT
-	TRBV7-8	-	TRBJ1-1	CASSLGLMNTEAFF	TGTGCCAGCAGCTTAGGACTTATGAACACTGAAGCTTTCTTT
-	TRBV11-2	-	TRBJ2-7	CASSLVTATYEQYF	TGTGCCAGCAGCTTGGTGACAGCTACCTACGAGCAGTACTTC
-	TRBV6-8	TRBD1	TRBJ2-1	CASRPTAGGDYNEQFF	TGTGCCAGCAGACCTACTGCAGGGGGAGATTACAATGAGCAGTTCTTC
-	TRBV11-3	-	TRBJ2-3	CASSLGTTRGGMDTQYF	TGTGCCAGCAGCTTAGGGACTACTCGCGGTGGGATGGATACGCAGTATTTT
-	TRBV7-3	TRBD2	TRBJ2-2	CATSRGAGELFF	TGTGCCACCTCTCGGGGGGCCGGGGAGCTGTTTTTT
-	TRBV29-1	-	TRBJ1-1	CSVAGEAEAFF	TGCAGCGTTGCAGGGGAGGCTGAAGCTTTCTTT